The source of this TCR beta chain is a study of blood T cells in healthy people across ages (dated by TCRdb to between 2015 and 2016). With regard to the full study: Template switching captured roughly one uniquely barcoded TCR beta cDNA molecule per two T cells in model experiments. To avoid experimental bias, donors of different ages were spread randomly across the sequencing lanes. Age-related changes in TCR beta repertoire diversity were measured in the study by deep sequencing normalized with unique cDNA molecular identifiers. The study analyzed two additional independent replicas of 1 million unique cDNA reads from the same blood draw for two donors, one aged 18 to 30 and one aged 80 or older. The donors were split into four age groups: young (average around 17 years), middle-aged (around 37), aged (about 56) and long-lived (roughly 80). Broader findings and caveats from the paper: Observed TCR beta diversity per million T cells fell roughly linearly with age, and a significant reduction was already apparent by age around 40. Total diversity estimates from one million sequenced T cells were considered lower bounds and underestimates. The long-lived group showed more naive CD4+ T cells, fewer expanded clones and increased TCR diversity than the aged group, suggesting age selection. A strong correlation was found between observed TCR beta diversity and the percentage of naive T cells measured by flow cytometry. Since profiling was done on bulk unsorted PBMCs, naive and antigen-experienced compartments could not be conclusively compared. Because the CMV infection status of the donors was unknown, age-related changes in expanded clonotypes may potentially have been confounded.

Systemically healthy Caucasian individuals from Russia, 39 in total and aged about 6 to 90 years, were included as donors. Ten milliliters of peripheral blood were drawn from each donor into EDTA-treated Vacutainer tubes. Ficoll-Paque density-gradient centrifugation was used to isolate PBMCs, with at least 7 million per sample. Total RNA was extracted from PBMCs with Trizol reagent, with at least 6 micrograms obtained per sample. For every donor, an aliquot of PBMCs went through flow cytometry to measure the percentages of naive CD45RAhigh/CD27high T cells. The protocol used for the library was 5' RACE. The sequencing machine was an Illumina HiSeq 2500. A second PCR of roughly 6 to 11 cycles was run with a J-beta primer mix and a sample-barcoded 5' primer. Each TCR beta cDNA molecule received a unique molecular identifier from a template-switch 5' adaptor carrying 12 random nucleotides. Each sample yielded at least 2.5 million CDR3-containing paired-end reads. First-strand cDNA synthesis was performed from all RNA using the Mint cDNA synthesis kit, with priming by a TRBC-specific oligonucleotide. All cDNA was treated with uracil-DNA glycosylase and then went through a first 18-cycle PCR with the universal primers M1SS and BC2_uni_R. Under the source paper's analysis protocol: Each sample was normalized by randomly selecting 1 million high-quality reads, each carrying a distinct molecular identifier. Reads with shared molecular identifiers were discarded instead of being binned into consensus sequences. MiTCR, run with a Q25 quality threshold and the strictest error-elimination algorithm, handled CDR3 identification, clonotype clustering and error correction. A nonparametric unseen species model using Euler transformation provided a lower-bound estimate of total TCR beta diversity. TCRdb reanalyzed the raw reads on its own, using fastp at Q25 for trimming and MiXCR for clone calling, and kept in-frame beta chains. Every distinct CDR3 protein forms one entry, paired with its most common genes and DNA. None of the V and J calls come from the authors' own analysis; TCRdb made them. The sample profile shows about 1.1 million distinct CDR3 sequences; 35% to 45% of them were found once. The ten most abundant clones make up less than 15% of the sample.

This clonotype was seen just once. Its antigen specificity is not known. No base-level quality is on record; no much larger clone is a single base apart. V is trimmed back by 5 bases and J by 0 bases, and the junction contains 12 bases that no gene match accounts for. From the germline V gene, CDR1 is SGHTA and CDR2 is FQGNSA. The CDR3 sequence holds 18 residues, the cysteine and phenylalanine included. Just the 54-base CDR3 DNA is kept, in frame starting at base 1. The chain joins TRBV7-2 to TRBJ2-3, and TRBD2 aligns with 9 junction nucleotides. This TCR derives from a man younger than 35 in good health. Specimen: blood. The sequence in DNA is TGTGCCAGCAGCCCCTATACTAGCGGGCCCCCTAGCACAGATACGCAGTATTTT. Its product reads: CASSPYTSGPPSTDTQYF. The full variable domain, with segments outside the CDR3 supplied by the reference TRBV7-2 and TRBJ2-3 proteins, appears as GAGVSQSPSNKVTEKGKDVELRCDPISGHTALYWYRQSLGQGLEFLIYFQGNSAPDKSGLPSDRFSAERTGGSVSTLTIQRTQQEDSAVYLCASSPYTSGPPSTDTQYFGPGTRLTVL.